This T cell receptor beta chain was identified during a study of early T cells in non-severe SARS-CoV-2 infection. Study-wide context: Sequenced material consisted of bulk RNA (from unsorted whole blood), and chains were unpaired.

This clonotype showed up just a few times. Unique molecular identifier tags were affixed to discrete cDNA molecules. MiXCR, applied by TCRdb to the 5' RACE reads, yields one record per CDR3 protein. The sample includes 66,000 or so distinct CDR3 sequences, approximately 13% of them seen just once. CDR1 and CDR2 from the germline V gene are SGHTA and FQGNSA. This CDR3 region has 13 residues. The V segment lost 2 bases and the J segment 4 bases; nucleotides outside the gene matches: 0. Sequenced sample: whole blood. This clonotype originated in an adult who was a healthcare worker with PCR-confirmed SARS-CoV-2 infection or an uninfected control (not recorded which). V gene TRBV7-2 combines with J gene TRBJ2-3; 7 bases are a match to TRBD1. As DNA, the CDR3 is TGTGCCAGCAGCTTACAGGGGGCAGATACGCAGTATTTT. This encodes CASSLQGADTQYF.